The following is a TCR beta chain sequence with its context. TCRdb re-called the 5' RACE reads through MiXCR, storing one row per CDR3 protein. The sample lists about 84,000 distinct CDR3 sequences, about 12% occurring once. This entry comes from a study of early T cells in non-severe SARS-CoV-2 infection. Trimming took 1 base from V and 2 from J; bases not matched to a gene: 18. Germline V lookup: CDR1 LGHNT, CDR2 FRNRAP. This CDR3 contains 21 residues. The genes are TRBV12-5 and TRBJ2-3, with 10 bases identical to TRBD2. Sequencing input: whole blood. The receptor's source is an adult who was a healthcare worker with PCR-confirmed SARS-CoV-2 infection or an uninfected control (not recorded which). DNA of the CDR3: TGTGCTAGTGGTTTGGCGAGAATTAGCGGGGGGTCTCCTTCCGTCACAGATACGCAGTATTTT. Its protein is CASGLARISGGSPSVTDTQYF.